One and the same sample provided the 8 T cell receptor beta chains below, sequenced in a study of a mutant IDH1 vaccine in newly diagnosed glioma. Some clones are missing from TCRdb's copy, which holds only in-frame ones; the method was immunoSEQ multiplex PCR. The sample carries tens of thousands of clones, approximately 80% recorded once. These receptors' targets are unknown. As to time point: week 5, during vaccination. One vaccine dose held 300 ug of mutant IDH1 20-mer peptide and came with topical imiquimod. The source was PBMCs, collected from a glioma patient whose treatment included an IDH1 peptide vaccine. The receptors come from a man aged 45-65 years with glioma.

J is TRBJ2-2 and V is TRBV7-9; D unresolved. V was clipped by 1 base and J by 4 bases, with 4 bases between them. CDR1 and CDR2 (germline): SEHNR, FQNEAQ (reference sequence). This CDR3 comprises 13 residues. The CDR3 protein is CASSLDSTGELFF. DNA of the CDR3: TGTGCCAGCAGCTTAGATTCCACCGGGGAGCTGTTTTTT.

This clone was recorded once. The chain couples TRBV5-1 to TRBJ2-2, with D possibly being TRBD2 (7 bases). Germline CDR1 reads SGHRS; CDR2 reads YFSETQ. The CDR3 has 16 amino acids. Trimming stripped 1 base from V and 2 bases from J, with 12 bases between. The CDR3 loop reads CASSLQRDTNTGELFF. CDR3 sequence (DNA): TGCGCCAGCAGCTTGCAGCGGGACACTAACACCGGGGAGCTGTTTTTT.

V gene TRBV30 combines with J gene TRBJ1-4; D is possibly TRBD1 (6 bases). The V gene's germline CDR1 is GTSNPN and CDR2 SVGIG (reference sequence). The CDR3 length is 17 residues. Trimming left V 4 bases short and J 0 bases short, with 18 bases between. CDR3 protein: CAWTVGGAWSTNEKLFF. Written as DNA, the CDR3 is TGTGCCTGGACAGTAGGGGGGGCATGGTCAACTAATGAAAAACTGTTTTTT.

CDR3 nucleotides: TGTGCCAGCAGCCCCCGACAGGGATCCTACGAGCAGTACTTC. Encoded protein: CASSPRQGSYEQYF. The rearrangement links TRBV16 to TRBJ2-7; 7 bases map to TRBD1. Germline CDR1 KGHSY, CDR2 FQNENV. The trim removed 4 bases at V and 1 base at J, leaving 4 bases unmatched. The CDR3 runs to 14 residues.

The chain combines TRBV19 with TRBJ1-5; the D gene is possibly TRBD1 (5 bases). This CDR3 has 15 residues. CDR1 LNHDA and CDR2 SQIVND come from the germline V gene (reference sequence). Trimming pared 6 bases from V and 2 bases from J, leaving 14 bases between. The CDR3 protein is CASSRGGGGNQPQHF. CDR3 DNA: TGTGCCAGTAGCCGCGGGGGGGGTGGCAATCAGCCCCAGCATTTT.

The chain has TRBV4-1 and TRBJ1-4, with a possible D match to TRBD1 (6 bases). Germline V gene data show CDR1 as MGHRA and CDR2 as YSYEKL. V was shortened by 1 base and J by 0 bases, with 9 bases between the two germline ends. The CDR3 extends over 16 amino acids. The DNA of the CDR3 is TGCGCCAGCAGCCAAGTTGAGGGGGCAACTAATGAAAAACTGTTTTTT. Protein: CASSQVEGATNEKLFF.

The V and J genes are TRBV10-1 and TRBJ1-1; D perhaps matches TRBD1 (5 bases). Trimming removed 0 bases at V and 11 bases at J, with 10 bases between. The germline CDR1 and CDR2 sequences are WNHNN and SYGVQD (reference sequence). The CDR3 has 12 residues. CDR3 bases: TGCGCCAGCAGTGAGTCGAGGGGACGGGCTTTCTTT. This gives the protein CASSESRGRAFF.

The chain employs TRBV7-2 and TRBJ2-1, with D possibly TRBD1 on 5 matching bases. Germline assignment: CDR1 SGHTA and CDR2 FQGNSA. V lost 5 bases to trimming and J lost 4 bases, with 12 bases between them. This CDR3 region has 14 residues. The chain's CDR3 is CASSAGQEYNEQFF. The CDR3 DNA follows: TGTGCCAGCAGCGCTGGACAAGAATACAATGAGCAGTTCTTC.